Included here is one T cell receptor (beta chain) sequence, with context. What it binds is unknown. The record originates from a study of blood T cells in healthy people across ages. Whole-study results and caveats: Any conclusive comparison of naive versus antigen-experienced cells was prevented by using unsorted PBMCs. Diversity estimates drawn from one million T cells were deemed underestimates.

J lost 6 bases, V lost 4 bases, and 10 bases had no gene match. The CDR3 loop spans 15 amino acids. Looked up from germline, CDR1 is SGHTA and CDR2 is FQGTGA. With a J-beta primer mix and a sample-barcoded 5' primer, a second PCR ran 7 to 11 cycles. TCRdb processed the 5' RACE reads anew with MiXCR; each CDR3 protein has one entry. Among nearly 1 million distinct CDR3 sequences listed, just over 50% were seen once. The chain is built from TRBV7-3 and TRBJ2-3; 7 bases line up with TRBD1. The sequencing input was blood. The sequence came from a woman aged 55-69 years in good health. CDR3 loop: CASSSGTTGADTQYF. The CDR3 bases are TGTGCCAGCAGCTCCGGGACCACAGGGGCGGATACGCAGTATTTT. The full variable domain, its missing parts supplied by reference TRBV7-3 and TRBJ2-3, is GAGVSQTPSNKVTEKGKYVELRCDPISGHTALYWYRQSLGQGPEFLIYFQGTGAADDSGLPNDRFFAVRPEGSVSTLKIQRTERGDSAVYLCASSSGTTGADTQYFGPGTRLTVL.